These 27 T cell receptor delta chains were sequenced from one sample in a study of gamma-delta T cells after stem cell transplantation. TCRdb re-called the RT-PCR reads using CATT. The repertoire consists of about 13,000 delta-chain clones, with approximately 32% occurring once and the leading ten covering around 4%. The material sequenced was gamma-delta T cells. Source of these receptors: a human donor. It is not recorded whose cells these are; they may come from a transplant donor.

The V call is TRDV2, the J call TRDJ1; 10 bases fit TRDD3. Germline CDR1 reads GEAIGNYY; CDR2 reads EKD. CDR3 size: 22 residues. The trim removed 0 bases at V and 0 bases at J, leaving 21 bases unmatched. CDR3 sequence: CACDTANPVLGDRELYTDKLIF. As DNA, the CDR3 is TGTGCCTGTGACACCGCTAACCCCGTACTGGGGGATCGTGAACTCTACACCGATAAACTCATCTTT.

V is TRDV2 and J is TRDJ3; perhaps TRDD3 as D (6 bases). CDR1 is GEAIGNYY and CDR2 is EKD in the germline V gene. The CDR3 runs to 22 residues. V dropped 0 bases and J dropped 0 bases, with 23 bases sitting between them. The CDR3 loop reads CACDTGIKTNWAGSWDTRQMFF. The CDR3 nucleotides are TGTGCCTGTGACACCGGAATCAAGACAAACTGGGCGGGCTCCTGGGACACCCGACAGATGTTTTTC.

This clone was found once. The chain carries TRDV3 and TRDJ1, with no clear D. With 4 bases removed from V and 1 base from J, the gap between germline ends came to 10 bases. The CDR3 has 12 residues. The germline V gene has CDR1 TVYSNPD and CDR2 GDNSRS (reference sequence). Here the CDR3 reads CACKLSTDKLIF. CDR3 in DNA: TGTGCCTGTAAGCTCTCCACCGATAAACTCATCTTT.

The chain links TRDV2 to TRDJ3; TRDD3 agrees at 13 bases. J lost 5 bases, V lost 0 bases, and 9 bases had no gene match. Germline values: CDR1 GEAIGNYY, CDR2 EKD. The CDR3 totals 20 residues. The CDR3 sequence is CACDTYWGIRVFGDTRQMFF. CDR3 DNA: TGTGCCTGTGACACCTACTGGGGGATACGCGTGTTCGGGGACACCCGACAGATGTTTTTC.

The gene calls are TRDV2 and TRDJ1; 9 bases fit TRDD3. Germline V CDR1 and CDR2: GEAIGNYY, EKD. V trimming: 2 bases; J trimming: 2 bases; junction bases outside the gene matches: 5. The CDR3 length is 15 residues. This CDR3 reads CACDIWGMPTDKLIF. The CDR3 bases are TGTGCCTGTGACATCTGGGGGATGCCTACCGATAAACTCATCTTT.

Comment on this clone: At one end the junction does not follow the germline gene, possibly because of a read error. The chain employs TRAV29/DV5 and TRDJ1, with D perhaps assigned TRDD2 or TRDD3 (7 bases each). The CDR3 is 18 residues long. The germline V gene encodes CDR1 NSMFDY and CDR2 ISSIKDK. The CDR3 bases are TGCTCTGTAAGCGGGGTCTACTGGGGTTCCTACGGGGCCTATAAACTCATCTTT. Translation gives CSVSGVYWGSYGAYKLIF.

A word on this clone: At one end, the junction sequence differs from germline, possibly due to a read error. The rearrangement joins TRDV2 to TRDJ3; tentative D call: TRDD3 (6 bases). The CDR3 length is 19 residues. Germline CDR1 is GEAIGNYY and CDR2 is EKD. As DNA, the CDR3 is TGTGCCTGTGACACCGCTGGGGCAAATCTCTCCTGGGTCACCCGACAGATGTTTTTC. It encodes CACDTAGANLSWVTRQMFF.

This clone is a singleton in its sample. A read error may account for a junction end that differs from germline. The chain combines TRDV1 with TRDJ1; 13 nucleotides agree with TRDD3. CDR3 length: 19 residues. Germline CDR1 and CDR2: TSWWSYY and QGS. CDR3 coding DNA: TGTGCTATTGGGGAAAGTGGGTTTCCCAGACTGGGGGATACGAGGAAACTCATCTTT. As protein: CAIGESGFPRLGDTRKLIF.

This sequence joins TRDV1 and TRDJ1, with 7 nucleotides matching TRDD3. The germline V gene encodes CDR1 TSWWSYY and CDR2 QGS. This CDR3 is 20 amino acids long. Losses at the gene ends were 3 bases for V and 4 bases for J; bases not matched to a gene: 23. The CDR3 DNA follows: TGTGCTCTTGGGGACGACACTATCTTACTGGGGTCAAAGCCCCGCGATAAACTCATCTTT. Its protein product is CALGDDTILLGSKPRDKLIF.

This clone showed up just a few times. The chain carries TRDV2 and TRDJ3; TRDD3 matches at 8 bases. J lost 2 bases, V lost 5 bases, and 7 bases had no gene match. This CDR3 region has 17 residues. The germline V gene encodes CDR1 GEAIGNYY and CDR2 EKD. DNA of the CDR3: TGTGCCTGTGTTTCTACTGGGGGGCCCTGGGACACCCGACAGATGTTTTTC. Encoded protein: CACVSTGGPWDTRQMFF.

The CDR3 DNA follows: TGTGCCTTTCTACCTATGGTGGCCTTCAATTCTTTGACAGCACAACTCTTCTTT. This codes for CAFLPMVAFNSLTAQLFF. The chain employs TRDV3 and TRDJ2; a possible D gene is TRDD2 (5 bases). CDR1 TVYSNPD and CDR2 GDNSRS come from the germline V gene (reference sequence). The V end was cut by 2 bases, the J end by 0 bases, with 22 bases between. The CDR3 runs 18 residues.

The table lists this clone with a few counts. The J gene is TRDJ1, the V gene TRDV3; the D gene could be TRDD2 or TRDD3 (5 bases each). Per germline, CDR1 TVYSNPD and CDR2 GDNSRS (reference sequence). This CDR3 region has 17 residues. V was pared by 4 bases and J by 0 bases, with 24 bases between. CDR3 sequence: CASYLRISLTYTDKLIF. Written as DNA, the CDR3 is TGTGCCTCCTACCTTCGGATATCGCTTACCTACACCGATAAACTCATCTTT. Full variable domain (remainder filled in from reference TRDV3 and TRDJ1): CDKVTQSSPDQTVASGSEVVLLCTYDTVYSNPDLFWYRIRPDYSFQFVFYGDNSRSEGADFTQGRFSVKHILTQKAFHLVISPVRTEDSATYYCASYLRISLTYTDKLIFGKGTRVTVEP.

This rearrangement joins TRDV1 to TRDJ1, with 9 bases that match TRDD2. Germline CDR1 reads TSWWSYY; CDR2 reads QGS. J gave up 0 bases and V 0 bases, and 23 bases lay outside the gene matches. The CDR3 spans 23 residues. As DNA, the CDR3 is TGTGCTCTTGGGGAACTAACCCCTTCCTACAGAGGCGGGATGCCACCCTACACCGATAAACTCATCTTT. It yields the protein CALGELTPSYRGGMPPYTDKLIF.

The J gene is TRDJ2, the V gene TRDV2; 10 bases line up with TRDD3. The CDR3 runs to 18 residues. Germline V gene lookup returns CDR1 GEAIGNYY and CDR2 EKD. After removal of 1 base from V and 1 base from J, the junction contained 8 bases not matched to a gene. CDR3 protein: CACDTVLGDNNLTAQLFF. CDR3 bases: TGTGCCTGTGACACGGTCCTGGGGGATAACAATTTGACAGCACAACTCTTCTTT.

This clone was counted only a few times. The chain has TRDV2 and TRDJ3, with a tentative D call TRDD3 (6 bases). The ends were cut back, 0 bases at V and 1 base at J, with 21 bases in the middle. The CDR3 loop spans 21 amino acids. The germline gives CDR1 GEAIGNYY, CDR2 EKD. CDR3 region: CACDTAGSWGPVSWDTRQMFF. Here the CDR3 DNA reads TGTGCCTGTGACACCGCGGGTTCGTGGGGGCCAGTTTCCTGGGACACCCGACAGATGTTTTTC.

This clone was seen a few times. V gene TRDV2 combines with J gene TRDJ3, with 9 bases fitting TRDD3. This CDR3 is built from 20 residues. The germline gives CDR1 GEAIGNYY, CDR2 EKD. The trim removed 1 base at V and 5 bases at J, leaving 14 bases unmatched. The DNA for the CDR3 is TGTGCCTGTGACACTCGGATCCGGTGGGGGATAAAACGGGACACCCGACAGATGTTTTTC. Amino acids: CACDTRIRWGIKRDTRQMFF.

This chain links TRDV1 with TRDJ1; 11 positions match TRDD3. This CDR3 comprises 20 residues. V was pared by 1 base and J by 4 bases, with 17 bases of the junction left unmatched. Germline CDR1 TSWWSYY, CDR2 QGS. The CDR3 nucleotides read TGTGCTCTTGGGGAACCCCATTTCCCGTACTGGGGGATAATCTTCGATAAACTCATCTTT. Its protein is CALGEPHFPYWGIIFDKLIF.

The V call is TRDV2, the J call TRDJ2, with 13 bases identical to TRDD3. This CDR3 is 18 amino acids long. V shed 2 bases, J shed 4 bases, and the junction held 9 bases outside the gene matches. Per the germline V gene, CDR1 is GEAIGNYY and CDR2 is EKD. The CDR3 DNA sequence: TGTGCCTGTGACAAGGTACTGGGGGATACGCGTCCGACAGCACAACTCTTCTTT. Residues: CACDKVLGDTRPTAQLFF.

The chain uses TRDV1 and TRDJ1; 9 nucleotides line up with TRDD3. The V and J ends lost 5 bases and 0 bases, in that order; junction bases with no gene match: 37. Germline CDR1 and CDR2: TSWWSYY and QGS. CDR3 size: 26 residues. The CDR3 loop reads CALGKSRSTMYWGRPTKHEYTDKLIF. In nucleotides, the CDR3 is TGTGCTCTTGGGAAGTCCCGGTCTACTATGTACTGGGGGAGGCCTACCAAACACGAGTACACCGATAAACTCATCTTT.

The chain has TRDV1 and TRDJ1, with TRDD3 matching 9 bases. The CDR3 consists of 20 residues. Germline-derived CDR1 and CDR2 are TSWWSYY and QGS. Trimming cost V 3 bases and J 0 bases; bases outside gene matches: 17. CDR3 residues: CALGELTFPHWGRYTDKLIF. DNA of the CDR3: TGTGCTCTTGGGGAGCTTACCTTCCCCCACTGGGGGAGGTACACCGATAAACTCATCTTT.

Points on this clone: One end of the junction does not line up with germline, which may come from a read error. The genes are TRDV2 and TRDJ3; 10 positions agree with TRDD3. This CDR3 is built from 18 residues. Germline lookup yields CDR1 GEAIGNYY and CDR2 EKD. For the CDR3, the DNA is TGTGCCTGTGACATACTGGGGGATCGCTCCTGGTACACCCTACAGATGTTTTTC. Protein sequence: CACDILGDRSWYTLQMFF.

The CDR3 protein is CAFSSSYWGRRTPYGDKLIF. In DNA, the CDR3 is TGTGCCTTTAGCTCTTCCTACTGGGGGAGACGAACCCCGTATGGCGATAAACTCATCTTT. This chain uses TRDV3 with TRDJ1, with D maybe TRDD3 (9 bases). Germline assignment: CDR1 TVYSNPD and CDR2 GDNSRS (reference sequence). The CDR3 is made up of 20 amino acids. V lost 0 bases to trimming and J lost 4 bases, with 33 bases between them.

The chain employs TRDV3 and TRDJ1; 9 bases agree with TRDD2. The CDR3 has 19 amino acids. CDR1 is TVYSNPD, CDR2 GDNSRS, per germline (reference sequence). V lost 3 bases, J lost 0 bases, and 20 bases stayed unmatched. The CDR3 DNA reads TGTGCCTTCCGACCTTCCTACGGGATACCCGATCGTTACACCGATAAACTCATCTTT. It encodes CAFRPSYGIPDRYTDKLIF.

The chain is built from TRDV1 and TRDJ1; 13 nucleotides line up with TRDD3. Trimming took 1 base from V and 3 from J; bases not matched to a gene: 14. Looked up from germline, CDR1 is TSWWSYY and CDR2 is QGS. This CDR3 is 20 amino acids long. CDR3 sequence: CALGERGCPTGGYAPDKLIF. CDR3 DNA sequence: TGTGCTCTTGGGGAACGGGGATGCCCTACTGGGGGATACGCTCCCGATAAACTCATCTTT.

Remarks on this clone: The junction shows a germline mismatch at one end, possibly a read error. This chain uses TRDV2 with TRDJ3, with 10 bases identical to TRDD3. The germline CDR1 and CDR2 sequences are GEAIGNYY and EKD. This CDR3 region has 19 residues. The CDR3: CACDTGGYWSSWDARQMFF. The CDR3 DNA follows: TGTGCCTGTGACACTGGGGGATACTGGAGCTCCTGGGACGCCCGACAGATGTTTTTC.

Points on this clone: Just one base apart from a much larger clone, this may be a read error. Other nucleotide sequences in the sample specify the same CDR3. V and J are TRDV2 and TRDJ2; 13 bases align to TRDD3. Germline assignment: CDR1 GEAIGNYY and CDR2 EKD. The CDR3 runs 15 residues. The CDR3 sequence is CACDVLGDTTAQLFF. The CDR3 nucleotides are TGTGCCTGTGACGTACTGGGGGATACGACAGCGCAACTCTTCTTT.

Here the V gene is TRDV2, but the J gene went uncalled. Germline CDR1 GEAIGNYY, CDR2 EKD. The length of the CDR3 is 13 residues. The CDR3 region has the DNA TGTGCCTGTGACCCCCCTACTTGCCAGCCCCAGCATTTT. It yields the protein CACDPPTCQPQHF.